The entry below describes one T cell receptor (beta chain). This clonotype was counted only a few times. Its antigen is unknown. No base qualities exist here, and no much larger clone lies one base off it. The data derive from a study of T cells after yellow fever vaccination (dated by TCRdb to between 2018 and 2021). About the investigation overall: The SMART-Seq v4 Ultra Low Input RNA kit was used to prepare libraries from fractions with low cell numbers. Bulk TCR alpha and beta repertoires were sequenced longitudinally to track T-cell clones before and after primary and booster YFV17D yellow fever vaccination. Two healthy male donors made up the cohort, one aged 18 to 29 years and the other aged 30 to 40 years. Bulk PBMC replicates and cell subsets were isolated from blood drawn at multiple timepoints before and after both primary and secondary immunization. General study outcomes and caveats: Because abundant contaminating clonotypes from the bulk population could be contained in FACS-sorted repertoires, computational filtering was required. The secondary T-cell response was weaker than the primary response but faster, peaking on day 5 instead of day 15. The study included only a couple of donors, which limits how far the findings can be generalized. After the booster, most clones that had expanded after primary vaccination were detected again (roughly 95% of CD4 and about 88% of CD8), suggesting broad maintenance of memory. A small fraction of clonotypes appeared in both the CD4 and CD8 compartments, likely as a result of convergent recombination.

Read against the paper, the sample's treatment or condition label means: live attenuated yellow fever vaccine strain. Two biological replicates of bulk PBMCs were collected at each blood-draw timepoint. A standard Ficoll-Paque protocol was used to isolate PBMCs from peripheral blood. RNA was extracted with TriZol from bulk PBMCs, CD4 and CD8 fractions, and dextramer-positive and dextramer-negative fractions. Sequences SGHTA (CDR1) and FQGNSA (CDR2) are obtained from the germline V gene. The V and J ends are trimmed by 5 bases and 1 base, leaving 8 bases between them. Including the terminal cysteine and phenylalanine, the CDR3 comprises 13 residues. The sequence is cut down to CDR3 DNA, 39 bases in frame from base 1. Synthesis of TCR cDNA relied on 5'RACE template switching, a step that introduced a universal primer site along with unique molecular identifiers. Priming of cDNA synthesis was performed from both the TCR alpha and TCR beta constant segments. Library amplification used two PCR steps, and the second PCR step added sample barcodes and sequencing adapters. Sequencing of libraries was performed on Illumina HiSeq 2500 (2x100 bp) or NovaSeq (2x150 bp). As for how the authors treated the data: MIGEC was used to demultiplex reads and collapse the reads into UMI consensus sequences, and MiXCR was used for V(D)J alignment. Using edgeR on replicate PBMC samples, clonotypes were called vaccine-responding if FDR was below 0.01 and the log2 fold change was above 5 up to day 15. Each bulk clonotype received a CD4 or CD8 identity based on whether the sequenced CD4 or CD8 repertoire contained that clonotype at higher abundance. Starting from the raw public reads, TCRdb applied fastp trimming at Q25, assembled clones with MiXCR and retained in-frame beta chains. Every entry covers one CDR3 protein and lists the most common genes and DNA from its rows. TCRdb, not the original authors, processed these V and J calls. Recorded for this sample are approximately 550,000 distinct CDR3 sequences; roughly 21% of them occurred a single time. The ten largest clones represent approximately 15% of the sample.

The specimen was PBMCs, collected 15 days after the yellow fever booster vaccination. This sequence was found in a young man who received the YFV17D yellow fever vaccine. The V and J segments used are TRBV7-2 and TRBJ1-1; no D segment can be confidently identified. The DNA sequence reads TGTGCCAGCAGCCAGAGTCCGAACACTGAAGCTTTCTTT. Its protein product is CASSQSPNTEAFF.